This T cell receptor (beta chain) was retrieved from a study of T cells after yellow fever vaccination. One entry per CDR3 protein results from TCRdb running MiXCR on the 5' RACE reads. Here the sample spans just under 600,000 distinct CDR3 sequences, approximately 12% being singletons. A note on this clonotype: Its specificity is unknown.

Study-wide points: Abundant contaminating clonotypes from the bulk population could appear in FACS-sorted repertoires.

The V gene's germline CDR1 is WSHSY and CDR2 SAAADI. Unmatched junction bases numbered 6, after V lost 2 bases and J lost 4 bases. The CDR3 totals 15 residues. This chain joins TRBV10-2 and TRBJ2-3; TRBD2 matches at 7 bases. Here the sequenced sample was PBMCs, taken on the day of the yellow fever booster vaccination. The source is a man aged 30 to 45 who received the YFV17D yellow fever vaccine. The CDR3 bases are TGCGCCAGCAGTGAGAGGCGGGAGCCAGCAGATACGCAGTATTTT. It yields the protein CASSERREPADTQYF.